This T cell receptor (beta chain) is from a study of blood T cell repertoires in COVID-19. Study-wide background: The United States, Italy and Spain supplied acute and convalescent COVID-19 samples.

Profiled with immunoSEQ multiplex PCR; TCRdb holds only in-frame clones, not every one. Among fewer than 400,000 clones, over 90% were seen once, and the ten largest hold about 4%. The CDR3 extends over 13 amino acids. Germline values: CDR1 SGHDT, CDR2 YYEEEE. Trimming removed 4 bases at V and 4 bases at J, with 9 bases between. The V gene is TRBV5-6, the J gene TRBJ2-1; possibly TRBD2 for D (6 bases). This clonotype was sampled from a woman under 40 who had been exposed to COVID-19. Source material: PBMCs or T cells enriched from blood (not recorded which). CDR3 sequence: CASSTRGYNEQFF. CDR3 DNA sequence: TGTGCCAGCAGCACCCGGGGGTACAATGAGCAGTTCTTC.